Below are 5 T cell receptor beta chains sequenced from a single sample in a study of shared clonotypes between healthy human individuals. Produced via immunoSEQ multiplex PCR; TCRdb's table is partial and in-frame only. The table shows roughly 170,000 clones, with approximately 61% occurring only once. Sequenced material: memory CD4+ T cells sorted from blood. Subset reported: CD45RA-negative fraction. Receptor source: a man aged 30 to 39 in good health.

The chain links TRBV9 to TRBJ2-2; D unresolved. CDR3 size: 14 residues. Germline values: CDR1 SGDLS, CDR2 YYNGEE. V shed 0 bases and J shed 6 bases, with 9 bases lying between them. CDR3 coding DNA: TGTGCCAGCAGCGTAGTAAGTGGGGCCGGGGAGCTGTTTTTT. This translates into CASSVVSGAGELFF.

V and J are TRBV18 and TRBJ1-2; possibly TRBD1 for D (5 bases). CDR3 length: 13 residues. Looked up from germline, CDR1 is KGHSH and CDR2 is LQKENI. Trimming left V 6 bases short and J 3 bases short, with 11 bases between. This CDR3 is CASSRGTDYGYTF. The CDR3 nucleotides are TGTGCCAGCTCCAGAGGGACGGACTATGGCTACACCTTC.

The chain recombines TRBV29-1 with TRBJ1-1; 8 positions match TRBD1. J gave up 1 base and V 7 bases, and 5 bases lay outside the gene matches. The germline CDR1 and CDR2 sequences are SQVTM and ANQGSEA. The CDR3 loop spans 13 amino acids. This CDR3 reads CSAGTGWNTEAFF. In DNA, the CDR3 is TGCAGCGCTGGGACAGGCTGGAACACTGAAGCTTTCTTT.

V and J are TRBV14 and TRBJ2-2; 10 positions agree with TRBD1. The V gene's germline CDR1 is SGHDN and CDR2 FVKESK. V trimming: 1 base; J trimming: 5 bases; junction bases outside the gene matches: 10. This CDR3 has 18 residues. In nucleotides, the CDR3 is TGTGCCAGCAGCCAAGCGACAGGGGGCCTGAAGAGGACCGGGGAGCTGTTTTTT. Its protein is CASSQATGGLKRTGELFF.

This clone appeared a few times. The CDR3 sequence: CASRDPRGNEKLFF. DNA for the CDR3: TGTGCCAGCAGGGACCCCCGGGGGAATGAAAAACTGTTTTTT. The chain recombines TRBV2 with TRBJ1-4; weak D call: TRBD1 (5 bases). There are 14 residues in the CDR3. Germline CDR1 is SNHLY and CDR2 is FYNNEI. With 6 bases removed from V and 5 bases from J, the gap between germline ends came to 13 bases.